Below are 28 T cell receptor beta chains sequenced from a single sample in a study of T cell therapy after organ transplantation. No antigen is known for these receptors. The repertoire was sequenced with immunoSEQ multiplex PCR; TCRdb's copy has only in-frame clones and lacks some. The table lists over 45,000 clones, over 90% of them singletons. Source: CD8+ T cells from blood, taken before autologous CMV-specific T cell therapy. These receptors were collected from a human patient who had received a solid organ transplant and had CMV disease.

The rearrangement joins TRBV12-5 to TRBJ1-2; the D is unclear. CDR1 LGHNT and CDR2 FRNRAP come from the germline V gene. The CDR3 totals 13 residues. V was shortened by 7 bases and J by 5 bases, with 14 bases between the two germline ends. Written as DNA, the CDR3 is TGTGCTAGTGCGGTAGGGTTGGAATATGGCTACACCTTC. This sequence encodes CASAVGLEYGYTF. The complete variable domain, with remaining parts taken from reference TRBV12-5 and TRBJ1-2, reads DARVTQTPRHKVTEMGQEVTMRCQPILGHNTVFWYRQTMMQGLELLAYFRNRAPLDDSGMPKDRFSAEMPDATLATLKIQPSEPRDSAVYFCASAVGLEYGYTFGSGTRLTVV.

The chain joins TRBV7-8 to TRBJ2-7; possible D gene TRBD1, 5 bases. Per the germline V gene, CDR1 is SGHVS and CDR2 is FQNEAQ. V lost 2 bases and J 3 bases, leaving 11 bases between the germline ends. The CDR3 has 14 residues. This chain's CDR3 is CASSLSRQGYEQYF. DNA for the CDR3: TGTGCCAGCAGCTTAAGTAGGCAGGGCTACGAGCAGTACTTC.

DNA of the CDR3: TGTGCCAGCAGCTTGGAGCTGGGGGCAGGGGCTGGGGCCAACGTCCTGACTTTC. Encoded protein: CASSLELGAGAGANVLTF. The V gene is TRBV5-6, the J gene TRBJ2-6, with a tentative D call TRBD1 (6 bases). Per germline, CDR1 SGHDT and CDR2 YYEEEE. The length of the CDR3 is 18 residues. V lost 0 bases to trimming and J lost 2 bases, with 15 bases between them.

This clone occurred once. The chain has TRBV19 and TRBJ1-1; no firm D call. CDR1 and CDR2 from the germline V gene are LNHDA and SQIVND (reference sequence). V dropped 3 bases and J dropped 1 base, with 6 bases sitting between them. The CDR3 contains 13 residues. The CDR3 region is CASSISGNTEAFF. CDR3 nucleotide sequence: TGTGCCAGTAGTATTTCAGGGAACACTGAAGCTTTCTTT.

The chain uses TRBV19 and TRBJ1-5, with D perhaps matching TRBD1 (6 bases). The CDR3 runs 15 residues. The germline V gene encodes CDR1 LNHDA and CDR2 SQIVND (reference sequence). Trimming removed 7 bases at V and 0 bases at J, with 13 bases between. The CDR3 protein is CASTQGQHSNQPQHF. The CDR3 bases are TGTGCCAGTACTCAAGGACAGCATAGCAATCAGCCCCAGCATTTT. Supplemented by reference TRBV19 and TRBJ1-5, the full variable domain reads DGGITQSPKYLFRKEGQNVTLSCEQNLNHDAMYWYRQDPGQGLRLIYYSQIVNDFQKGDIAEGYSVSREKKESFPLTVTSAQKNPTAFYLCASTQGQHSNQPQHFGDGTRLSIL.

This chain joins TRBV6-5 and TRBJ1-1; D may be TRBD1 (6 bases). This CDR3 has 13 residues. V was shortened by 6 bases and J by 3 bases, with 11 bases between the two germline ends. Germline CDR1 reads MNHEY; CDR2 reads SVGAGI. In DNA, the CDR3 is TGTGCCAGCAGCCAGGGGCGGCACACTGAAGCTTTCTTT. It encodes CASSQGRHTEAFF.

This clone showed up just a few times. The chain uses TRBV4-1 and TRBJ1-1, with D uncertain. V was clipped by 0 bases and J by 5 bases, with 4 bases between them. The CDR3 is made up of 12 amino acids. The germline V gene has CDR1 MGHRA and CDR2 YSYEKL. This chain's CDR3 is CASSQDLTEAFF. The CDR3 region has the DNA TGCGCCAGCAGCCAAGATCTGACTGAAGCTTTCTTT.

The chain carries TRBV6-4 and TRBJ2-3; 9 nucleotides line up with TRBD2. The V gene end was trimmed by 0 bases and the J gene end by 6 bases; junction bases not matched to a gene: 1. The CDR3 extends over 14 amino acids. Looked up from germline, CDR1 is MRHNA and CDR2 is SNTAGT. CDR3 DNA: TGTGCCAGCAGTGACTCCGGACTAGCGGATACGCAGTATTTT. This translates into CASSDSGLADTQYF.

This rearrangement joins TRBV29-1 to TRBJ2-5; D call uncertain. Germline V gene sequence: CDR1 SQVTM, CDR2 ANQGSEA. The V gene lost 4 bases and the J gene lost 5 bases, with 11 bases spanning the gap. This CDR3 contains 12 residues. As DNA, the CDR3 is TGCAGCGTTGTGATGATCTCGGAGACCCAGTACTTC. This encodes CSVVMISETQYF.

By proportion, this clone is medium-sized. The CDR3 DNA follows: TGCAGCGTTGAAAGTGAAACAGGGGGCCCTGATACTGGAAACACCATATATTTT. This codes for CSVESETGGPDTGNTIYF. The chain employs TRBV29-1 and TRBJ1-3; 9 nucleotides match TRBD1. The ends lost 2 bases at V and 2 bases at J; junction bases unmatched: 13. CDR3 length: 18 amino acids. Germline assignment: CDR1 SQVTM and CDR2 ANQGSEA.

The chain recombines TRBV13 with TRBJ1-5; D gene ambiguous. This CDR3 is 13 amino acids long. Germline loops: CDR1 PRHDT, CDR2 FYEKMQ (reference sequence). V lost 1 base, J lost 4 bases, and 5 bases lay in between. The CDR3 region has the DNA TGTGCCAGCAGCTTAGATCCAAATCAGCCCCAGCATTTT. It encodes CASSLDPNQPQHF. The whole variable domain, remainder taken from reference TRBV13 and TRBJ1-5, is AAGVIQSPRHLIKEKRETATLKCYPIPRHDTVYWYQQGPGQDPQFLISFYEKMQSDKGSIPDRFSAQQFSDYHSELNMSSLELGDSALYFCASSLDPNQPQHFGDGTRLSIL.

The chain combines TRBV19 with TRBJ2-7; the match to TRBD1 covers 9 bases. V lost 7 bases, J lost 3 bases, and 7 bases stayed unmatched. The CDR3 loop spans 14 amino acids. Germline assignment: CDR1 LNHDA and CDR2 SQIVND (reference sequence). CDR3 in amino acids: CASTPGTGSYEQYF. In DNA form, the CDR3 reads TGTGCCAGTACCCCCGGGACAGGGAGCTACGAGCAGTACTTC.

CDR3 bases: TGTGCCAGCACCCCTTATCGGGCGGGAAACACCATATATTTT. The encoded protein is CASTPYRAGNTIYF. This chain joins TRBV6-5 and TRBJ1-3; D uncertain. Germline CDR1 and CDR2: MNHEY and SVGAGI. The CDR3 extends over 14 amino acids. Trimming removed 7 bases at V and 4 bases at J, with 14 bases between.

The chain links TRBV13 to TRBJ2-6, with D uncertain. The V gene's germline CDR1 is PRHDT and CDR2 FYEKMQ (reference sequence). V gave up 3 bases and J gave up 0 bases, with 12 bases separating them. CDR3 length: 17 residues. In DNA, the CDR3 is TGTGCCAGCAGCTTGATTGAGGTTTTCTCTGGGGCCAACGTCCTGACTTTC. It codes for CASSLIEVFSGANVLTF.

The CDR3 coding sequence is TGTGCCTGGAGTGTACTGCCGGGACAGGCCTACGAGCAGTACTTC. This codes for CAWSVLPGQAYEQYF. The rearrangement joins TRBV30 to TRBJ2-7; 8 bases are shared with TRBD1. CDR1 GTSNPN and CDR2 SVGIG come from the germline V gene (reference sequence). V shed 0 bases and J 2 bases; nucleotides not matched to a gene: 6. The CDR3 spans 15 residues.

This clone has just one count. This chain uses TRBV4-1 with TRBJ1-2; the D gene is possibly TRBD1 (6 bases). Trimming cost V 0 bases and J 6 bases, with 14 bases left between them. CDR3 size: 15 residues. In germline, CDR1 is MGHRA, CDR2 YSYEKL. The chain's CDR3 is CASSQDPRTVHGYTF. The DNA for the CDR3 is TGCGCCAGCAGCCAAGATCCCCGGACAGTTCATGGCTACACCTTC.

CDR3 amino acids: CASSYSGTPYNEQFF. CDR3 in DNA: TGTGCCAGCAGTTACTCCGGGACACCCTACAATGAGCAGTTCTTC. The chain is built from TRBV6-5 and TRBJ2-1; perhaps TRBD1 as D (6 bases). CDR1 MNHEY and CDR2 SVGAGI come from the germline V gene. This CDR3 comprises 15 residues. Trimming took 0 bases from V and 2 from J, leaving 8 bases between them.

The chain combines TRBV6-5 with TRBJ1-6, with D tentatively TRBD1 (6 bases). The CDR3 loop spans 16 amino acids. Germline lookup yields CDR1 MNHEY and CDR2 SVGAGI. V was shortened by 0 bases and J by 9 bases, with 15 bases between the two germline ends. DNA for the CDR3: TGTGCCAGCAGTTACTCGACTGGCAGGGGTGGTTCACCCCTCCACTTT. Amino acids: CASSYSTGRGGSPLHF.

The chain has TRBV5-1 and TRBJ1-2; a possible D gene is TRBD1 (6 bases). Germline V gene data show CDR1 as SGHRS and CDR2 as YFSETQ. CDR3 length: 16 amino acids. V was pared by 4 bases and J by 4 bases, with 20 bases between. The CDR3 bases are TGCGCCAGCAGCAAAAGACAGGCCGTAGGTCCCTATGGCTACACCTTC. It translates to CASSKRQAVGPYGYTF.

In this sample, this clone turned up a few times. This chain uses TRBV7-3 with TRBJ1-1, with 8 bases matching TRBD1. V trimming: 5 bases; J trimming: 5 bases; junction bases outside the gene matches: 7. CDR3 length: 14 residues. CDR1 is SGHTA and CDR2 is FQGTGA in the germline V gene. This chain's CDR3 is CASSLQGAGTEAFF. DNA for the CDR3: TGTGCCAGCAGCCTTCAGGGGGCCGGAACTGAAGCTTTCTTT.

This sequence joins TRBV20-1 and TRBJ2-7, with D hard to call. The V and J ends lost 5 bases and 4 bases respectively, with 9 bases between them. The CDR3 length is 11 residues. Germline lookup yields CDR1 DFQATT and CDR2 SNEGSKA (reference sequence). As DNA, the CDR3 is TGCAGTGCTGGCCGTCGGTACGAGCAGTACTTC. It translates to CSAGRRYEQYF.

V usage is TRBV7-9 and J usage is TRBJ1-2; possible D gene TRBD1, 5 bases. The germline V and J ends were trimmed by 0 bases and 3 bases, with 8 bases remaining between them. The CDR3 length is 14 residues. Germline CDR1 is SEHNR and CDR2 is FQNEAQ (reference sequence). The CDR3 sequence is CASSLAGTDYGYTF. CDR3 coding DNA: TGTGCCAGCAGCTTAGCCGGGACGGACTATGGCTACACCTTC.

The chain couples TRBV12-5 to TRBJ2-2, with 14 bases fitting TRBD2. The CDR3 contains 19 residues. V gave up 0 bases and J gave up 7 bases; unmatched junction bases: 10. The germline V gene has CDR1 LGHNT and CDR2 FRNRAP. The CDR3 region has the DNA TGTGCTAGTGGTTTGGTACTGACTAGCGGGAGGGAAACTGGCGGGGAGCTGTTTTTT. This encodes CASGLVLTSGRETGGELFF.

V and J are TRBV13 and TRBJ2-7, with 7 bases identical to TRBD1. Germline CDR1 is PRHDT and CDR2 is FYEKMQ (reference sequence). The V segment lost 3 bases and the J segment 2 bases; nucleotides outside the gene matches: 10. The CDR3 length is 16 residues. CDR3 loop: CASSFSQGDRTYEQYF. The CDR3 region has the DNA TGTGCCAGCAGCTTTAGTCAGGGGGACCGCACCTACGAGCAGTACTTC.

The rearrangement links TRBV5-6 to TRBJ2-3, with a possible D match to TRBD2 (6 bases). The CDR3 has 14 residues. Germline V lookup: CDR1 SGHDT, CDR2 YYEEEE. V was clipped by 7 bases and J by 5 bases, with 17 bases between them. This CDR3 reads CASLAGGGLDTQYF. CDR3 nucleotides: TGTGCCAGCCTCGCCGGGGGAGGTTTAGATACGCAGTATTTT.

The chain combines TRBV10-1 with TRBJ2-7; 10 nucleotides match TRBD2. V lost 3 bases to trimming and J lost 5 bases; unmatched junction nucleotides: 7. This CDR3 has 15 amino acids. Germline CDR1 WNHNN, CDR2 SYGVQD (reference sequence). For the CDR3, the DNA is TGCGCCAGCAGTGACCCGCTAGCGGGAGCGGACGAGCAGTACTTC. As protein: CASSDPLAGADEQYF.

The J gene is TRBJ1-1, the V gene TRBV28, with 7 bases aligning to TRBD1. The CDR3 totals 14 residues. J was trimmed by 0 bases and V by 9 bases; bases with no gene match: 7. Germline V gene lookup returns CDR1 MDHEN and CDR2 SYDVKM. The CDR3 reads CASREGAMNTEAFF. CDR3 DNA sequence: TGTGCCAGTCGTGAGGGGGCCATGAACACTGAAGCTTTCTTT.

The chain links TRBV29-1 to TRBJ2-7, with D perhaps being TRBD1 or TRBD2 (5 bases each). V was shortened by 7 bases and J by 4 bases, with 20 bases between the two germline ends. CDR1 is SQVTM and CDR2 is ANQGSEA in the germline V gene. The CDR3 has 14 amino acids. The CDR3, as DNA: TGCAGCGGCGCCGGGACCCAAGGGGCTTACGAGCAGTACTTC. This sequence encodes CSGAGTQGAYEQYF.